The clone carrying this T cell receptor beta chain appeared many times. TCRdb analysed the 5' RACE reads with MiXCR anew, one entry per CDR3 protein. Of 200,000 to 250,000 distinct CDR3 sequences detected, 25% to 30% appear once; the ten largest clones hold roughly 6.7%. The source of the sample is a study of CD8 T cells in ankylosing spondylitis. The sample was blood, either unsorted or a sorted T cell fraction (not recorded which). This receptor was identified in a male donor with ankylosing spondylitis or in good health (not recorded which).

CDR3 sequence: CASRRDVGIPVAFF. CDR3 DNA sequence: TGTGCCAGCAGGAGGGACGTAGGGATACCGGTCGCTTTCTTT. The J gene is TRBJ1-1, the V gene TRBV5-8, with TRBD1 as a possible D gene (5 bases). V gave up 5 bases and J gave up 11 bases, with 22 bases separating them. Germline CDR1 reads SGHTS; CDR2 reads YDEGEE. The CDR3 extends over 14 amino acids.